These 8 T cell receptor beta chains were all obtained from the same sample, sequenced in a study of CD8 T cells in Susac syndrome. Random hexamers were used to reverse transcribe about 0.5 to 1 ug of RNA. Each CDR3 protein is one row after TCRdb ran MiXCR on the immunoSEQ multiplex PCR reads. The sample yields hundreds of thousands of distinct CDR3 sequences, more than 70% seen once. Material for sequencing was CD8+ T cells from PBMCs. Receptor source: a human donor with multiple sclerosis.

The chain carries TRBV7-8 and TRBJ2-5; perhaps TRBD2 as D (5 bases). Germline-derived CDR1 and CDR2 are SGHVS and FQNEAQ. V lost 6 bases to trimming and J lost 1 base, with 15 bases between them. The CDR3 runs 15 residues. CDR3 sequence (DNA): TGTGCCAGCAGGCCTTGGGAGAGGACCCAAGAGACCCAGTACTTC. This codes for CASRPWERTQETQYF.

This chain joins TRBV5-1 and TRBJ1-2, with 11 bases lining up with TRBD1. CDR3 length equals 17 residues. Germline V gene lookup returns CDR1 SGHRS and CDR2 YFSETQ. The trim removed 1 base at V and 3 bases at J, leaving 8 bases unmatched. The CDR3, as DNA: TGCGCCAGCAGCTTGTGGGGACAGGGGGATATGGACTATGGCTACACCTTC. The encoded protein is CASSLWGQGDMDYGYTF.

The rearrangement joins TRBV4-1 to TRBJ2-1, with D perhaps TRBD1 or TRBD2 (6 bases each). V was pared by 0 bases and J by 0 bases, with 9 bases between. Per germline, CDR1 MGHRA and CDR2 YSYEKL. This CDR3 contains 16 residues. CDR3 coding DNA: TGCGCCAGCAGCCAAGATGGGGGGCGCTCCTACAATGAGCAGTTCTTC. It codes for CASSQDGGRSYNEQFF.

The V gene is TRBV20-1, the J gene TRBJ2-1; unclear D gene. The germline V and J ends were trimmed by 5 bases and 4 bases, with 18 bases remaining between them. The CDR3 loop spans 15 amino acids. Germline loops: CDR1 DFQATT, CDR2 SNEGSKA (reference sequence). Here the CDR3 DNA reads TGCAGTGCTCCCATGAGAGGAGAGAGGTACAATGAGCAGTTCTTC. Its protein is CSAPMRGERYNEQFF.

This clonotype was seen only a few times. The rearrangement joins TRBV19 to TRBJ2-7; D is uncertain. V was trimmed by 3 bases and J by 6 bases, leaving 6 bases between them. The CDR3 covers 11 residues. Germline values: CDR1 LNHDA, CDR2 SQIVND (reference sequence). CDR3 coding DNA: TGTGCCAGTAGTATCGGATCCGAGCAGTACTTC. This codes for CASSIGSEQYF.

This chain's CDR3 is CARRGSSTDTQYF. CDR3 in DNA: TGTGCCAGAAGGGGGTCTAGCACAGATACGCAGTATTTT. The chain uses TRBV2 and TRBJ2-3; D is possibly TRBD1 (6 bases). Trimming removed 9 bases from V and 0 bases from J, with 10 bases in between. Germline CDR1 is SNHLY and CDR2 is FYNNEI. CDR3 size: 13 residues.

The V gene is TRBV21-1, the J gene TRBJ2-4; the table assigns TRBD1, which was not confirmed against the DNA. TRBV21-1 is a known pseudogene. The CDR3 totals 16 residues. CDR3 protein: CASISLPGQGIGFQYF. The CDR3 bases are TGTGCCAGCATTTCACTACCGGGACAGGGGATTGGTTTTCAGTACTTC.

The chain has TRBV7-9 and TRBJ2-2, with a tentative D call TRBD2 (7 bases). The length of the CDR3 is 16 residues. CDR1 is SEHNR, CDR2 FQNEAQ, per germline (reference sequence). Trimming took 8 bases from V and 5 from J, leaving 21 bases between them. CDR3 nucleotides: TGTGCCAGCTTCCTACAGGGAGGGGGAGCGACCGGGGAGCTGTTTTTT. This translates into CASFLQGGGATGELFF.